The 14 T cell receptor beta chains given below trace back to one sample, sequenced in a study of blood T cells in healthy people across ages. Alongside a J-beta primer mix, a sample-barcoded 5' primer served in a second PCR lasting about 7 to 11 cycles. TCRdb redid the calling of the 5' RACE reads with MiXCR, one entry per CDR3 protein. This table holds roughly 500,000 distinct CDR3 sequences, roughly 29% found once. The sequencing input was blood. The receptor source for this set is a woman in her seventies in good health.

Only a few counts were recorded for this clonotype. CDR3 region: CASSLLAGGPVETQYF. CDR3 in DNA: TGTGCCAGCAGCTTATTGGCGGGGGGGCCAGTAGAGACCCAGTACTTC. The J gene is TRBJ2-5, the V gene TRBV7-2; 9 bases agree with TRBD2. Trimming removed 2 bases from V and 4 bases from J; junction bases left unmatched: 8. This CDR3 is built from 16 residues. CDR1 and CDR2 from the germline V gene are SGHTA and FQGNSA.

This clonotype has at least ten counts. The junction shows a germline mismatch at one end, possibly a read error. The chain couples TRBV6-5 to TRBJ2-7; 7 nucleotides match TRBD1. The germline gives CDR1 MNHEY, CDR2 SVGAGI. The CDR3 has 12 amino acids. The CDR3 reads CASRTGAYEQYF. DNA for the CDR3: TGCGCCAGCCGGACAGGAGCCTACGAGCAGTACTTC.

CDR3 sequence: CASSQAYGQGVYYGYTF. In DNA form, the CDR3 reads TGTGCCAGCAGCCAAGCGTATGGGCAGGGGGTATACTATGGCTACACCTTC. The V gene is TRBV4-2, the J gene TRBJ1-2, with 7 bases that match TRBD1. This CDR3 region has 17 residues. Trimming at V came to 1 base and at J to 3 bases, leaving 11 bases not matched to a gene. CDR1 and CDR2 from the germline V gene are LGHNA and YNFKEQ.

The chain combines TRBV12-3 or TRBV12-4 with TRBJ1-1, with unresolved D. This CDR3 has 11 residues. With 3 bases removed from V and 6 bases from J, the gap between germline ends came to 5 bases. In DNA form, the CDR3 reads TGTGCCAGCAGTTTCAACTCTGAAGCTTTCTTT. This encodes CASSFNSEAFF.

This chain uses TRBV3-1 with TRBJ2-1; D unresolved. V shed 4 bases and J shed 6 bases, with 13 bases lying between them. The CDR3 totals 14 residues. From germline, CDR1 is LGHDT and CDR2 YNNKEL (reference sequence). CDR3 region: CASSRMAPSNEQFF. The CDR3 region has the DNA TGTGCCAGCAGCCGTATGGCACCGAGCAATGAGCAGTTCTTC.

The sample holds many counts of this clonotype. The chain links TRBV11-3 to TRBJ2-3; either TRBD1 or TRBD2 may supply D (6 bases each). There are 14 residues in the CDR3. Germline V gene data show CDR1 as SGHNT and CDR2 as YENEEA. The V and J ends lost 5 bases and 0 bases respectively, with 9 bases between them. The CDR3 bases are TGTGCCAGCAGCCAGGGGACTAGCACAGATACGCAGTATTTT. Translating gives CASSQGTSTDTQYF.

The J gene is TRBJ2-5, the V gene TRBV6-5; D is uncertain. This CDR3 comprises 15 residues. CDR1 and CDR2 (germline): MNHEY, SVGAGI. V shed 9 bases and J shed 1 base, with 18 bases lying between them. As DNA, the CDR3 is TGTGCCAGTTTGCAACTCGGACGGTCCCAAGAGACCCAGTACTTC. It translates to CASLQLGRSQETQYF.

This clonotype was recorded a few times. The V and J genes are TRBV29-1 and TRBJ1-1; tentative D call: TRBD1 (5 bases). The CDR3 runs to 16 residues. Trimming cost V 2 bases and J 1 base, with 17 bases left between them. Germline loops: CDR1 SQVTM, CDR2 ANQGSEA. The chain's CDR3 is CSVELGPKGSNTEAFF. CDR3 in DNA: TGCAGCGTTGAACTAGGCCCCAAGGGGTCGAACACTGAAGCTTTCTTT.

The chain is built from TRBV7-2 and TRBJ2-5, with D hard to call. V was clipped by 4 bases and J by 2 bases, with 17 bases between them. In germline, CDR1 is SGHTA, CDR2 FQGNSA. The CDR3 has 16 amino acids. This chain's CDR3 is CASSSVFRGLQETQYF. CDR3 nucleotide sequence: TGTGCCAGCAGCTCAGTTTTTCGTGGGCTGCAAGAGACCCAGTACTTC.

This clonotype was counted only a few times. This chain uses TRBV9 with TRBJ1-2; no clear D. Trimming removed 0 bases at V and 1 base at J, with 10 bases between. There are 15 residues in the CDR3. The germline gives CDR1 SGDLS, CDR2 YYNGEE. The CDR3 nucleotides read TGTGCCAGCAGCGTAGGAGTGGTGGTTAACTATGGCTACACCTTC. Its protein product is CASSVGVVVNYGYTF.

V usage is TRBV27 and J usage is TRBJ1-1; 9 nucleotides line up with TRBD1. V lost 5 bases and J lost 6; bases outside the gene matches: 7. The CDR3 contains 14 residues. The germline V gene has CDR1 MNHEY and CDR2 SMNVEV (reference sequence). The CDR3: CASSINRDRAEAFF. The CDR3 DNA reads TGTGCCAGCAGTATCAACCGGGACAGGGCTGAAGCTTTCTTT.

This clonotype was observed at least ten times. This CDR3 is CASSFVSGDYGYTF. The CDR3 bases are TGTGCCAGCAGCTTCGTATCAGGGGACTATGGCTACACCTTC. The chain recombines TRBV5-5 with TRBJ1-2; possible D gene TRBD1, 6 bases. Germline V lookup: CDR1 SGHKS, CDR2 YYEKEE (reference sequence). The V and J ends lost 2 bases and 3 bases respectively, with 11 bases between them. The CDR3 spans 14 residues.

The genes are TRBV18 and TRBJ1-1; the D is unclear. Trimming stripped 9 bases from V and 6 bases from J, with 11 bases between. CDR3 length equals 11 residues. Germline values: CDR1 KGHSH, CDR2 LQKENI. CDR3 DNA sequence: TGTGCCAGTCGCAGCCTCGCTGAAGCTTTCTTT. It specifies CASRSLAEAFF.

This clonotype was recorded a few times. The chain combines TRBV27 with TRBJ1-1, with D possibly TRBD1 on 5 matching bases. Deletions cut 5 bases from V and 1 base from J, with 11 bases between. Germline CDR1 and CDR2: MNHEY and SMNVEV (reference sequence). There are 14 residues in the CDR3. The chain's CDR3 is CASSKNRQNTEAFF. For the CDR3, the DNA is TGTGCCAGCAGTAAAAACAGGCAGAACACTGAAGCTTTCTTT.